Below are 15 T cell receptor beta chains sequenced from a single sample in a study of blood T cell repertoires in COVID-19 (dated by TCRdb to about 2020). The library was produced with the immunoSEQ multiplex PCR assay. Here the immuneACCESS table is served through TCRdb, limited to in-frame sequences with V and J called. Missing clones are a known gap in these copies; in checked studies unresolved V genes cover under half, and the rest lacks a known reason. The sample has some 150,000 clones on record, 65% to 80% of them singletons. Clones ranked in the top ten supply less than 5.5% of the sample. What was sequenced was peripheral blood. The receptors derive from a man aged 55 to 70 with acute or convalescent COVID-19.

This clone was counted between two and nine times. The chain recombines TRBV7-2 with TRBJ2-3; perhaps TRBD2 as D (6 bases). Trimming pared 4 bases from V and 9 bases from J, leaving 17 bases between. CDR1 and CDR2 (germline): SGHTA, FQGNSA. CDR3 length: 14 residues. The CDR3 nucleotides read TGTGCCAGCAGCTCCTGGCGGGAAGCTACGACGCAGTATTTT. Protein sequence: CASSSWREATTQYF.

J is TRBJ2-5 and V is TRBV3-1 (or the pseudogene TRBV3-2); 11 nucleotides align to TRBD2. The V and J ends lost 1 base and 3 bases, in that order; junction bases with no gene match: 16. The CDR3 is 20 amino acids. CDR1 LGHDT and CDR2 YNNKEL come from the germline V gene (reference sequence). The CDR3 DNA sequence: TGTGCCAGCAGCCAAGTTGCTGAGACTAGCGGGACCCTACTGAAAGAGACCCAGTACTTC. This encodes CASSQVAETSGTLLKETQYF.

This clone has just a few counts. The chain couples TRBV19 to TRBJ1-1; D gene uncertain. The CDR3 is 12 residues long. Germline V gene sequence: CDR1 LNHDA, CDR2 SQIVND (reference sequence). With 4 bases removed from V and 3 bases from J, the gap between germline ends came to 6 bases. The CDR3, as DNA: TGTGCCAGTAGTACTCTCCACACTGAAGCTTTCTTT. Translation: CASSTLHTEAFF.

As DNA, the CDR3 is TGCAGCGTTGAACGTTGGGAGCCCCCCTACAATGAGCAGTTCTTC. It is translated as CSVERWEPPYNEQFF. The chain carries TRBV29-1 and TRBJ2-1, with TRBD2 as a possible D gene (5 bases). The V end lost 2 bases, the J end lost 2 bases, and 13 bases lay between the germline ends. CDR3 length: 15 amino acids. The germline V gene encodes CDR1 SQVTM and CDR2 ANQGSEA.

In its sample, this clone was seen once. The chain is built from TRBV14 and TRBJ2-3, with no clear D. This CDR3 has 15 amino acids. Trimming stripped 6 bases from V and 0 bases from J, with 13 bases between. Per the germline V gene, CDR1 is SGHDN and CDR2 is FVKESK. The DNA of the CDR3 is TGTGCCAGCAGACCTAGTAGATCTAGCACAGATACGCAGTATTTT. Translating it yields CASRPSRSSTDTQYF. Filled out from reference TRBV14 and TRBJ2-3, the complete variable domain reads EAGVTQFPSHSVIEKGQTVTLRCDPISGHDNLYWYRRVMGKEIKFLLHFVKESKQDESGMPNNRFLAERTGGTYSTLKVQPAELEDSGVYFCASRPSRSSTDTQYFGPGTRLTVL.

This clone rates as medium-sized. The chain carries TRBV5-4 and TRBJ2-7, with D possibly TRBD1 on 5 matching bases. Germline CDR1 and CDR2: SGHNT and YYREEE (reference sequence). The CDR3 runs 15 residues. V shed 0 bases and J shed 5 bases, with 15 bases lying between them. The CDR3 here is CASSLEPGSSNEQYF. The CDR3 coding sequence is TGTGCCAGCAGCTTGGAACCAGGGTCTTCGAACGAGCAGTACTTC.

The V gene is TRBV3-1 (or the pseudogene TRBV3-2), the J gene TRBJ2-5; D call uncertain. V was clipped by 1 base and J by 5 bases, with 8 bases between them. The CDR3 extends over 13 amino acids. Germline-derived CDR1 and CDR2 are LGHDT and YNNKEL (reference sequence). The CDR3 sequence is CASSQAGFETQYF. CDR3 DNA sequence: TGTGCCAGCAGCCAAGCCGGGTTCGAGACCCAGTACTTC.

This chain links TRBV27 with TRBJ2-7, with 9 bases identical to TRBD1. V lost 5 bases to trimming and J lost 4 bases; unmatched junction nucleotides: 9. CDR1 and CDR2 (germline): MNHEY, SMNVEV (reference sequence). There are 15 residues in the CDR3. Here the CDR3 DNA reads TGTGCCAGCAGTGGCCGCGGGACAGGGACGTACGAGCAGTACTTC. Its protein product is CASSGRGTGTYEQYF.

This rearrangement joins TRBV6-4 to TRBJ1-5; possibly TRBD1 for D (6 bases). Per the germline V gene, CDR1 is MRHNA and CDR2 is SNTAGT. The CDR3 loop spans 17 amino acids. Trimming removed 7 bases from V and 0 bases from J, with 19 bases in between. In DNA form, the CDR3 reads TGTGCCAGCACCATCCCACGACAGGACCGTAGCAATCAGCCCCAGCATTTT. Amino acid sequence: CASTIPRQDRSNQPQHF.

This clone has only one observation. The chain links TRBV5-1 to TRBJ2-3; 8 nucleotides agree with TRBD2. In germline, CDR1 is SGHRS, CDR2 YFSETQ. The V segment lost 0 bases and the J segment 7 bases; nucleotides outside the gene matches: 4. The CDR3 covers 14 residues. CDR3: CASSLETSGNTQYF. DNA of the CDR3: TGCGCCAGCAGCTTGGAAACTAGCGGCAATACGCAGTATTTT.

The chain joins TRBV12-3 or TRBV12-4 to TRBJ1-5, with D perhaps matching TRBD1 (6 bases). This CDR3 is 13 amino acids long. Trimming left V 4 bases short and J 9 bases short, with 13 bases between. DNA for the CDR3: TGTGCCAGCAGTTCCTGGGGGGGGCGGCCCCAGCATTTT. Protein sequence: CASSSWGGRPQHF.

The V gene is TRBV3-1 (or the pseudogene TRBV3-2), the J gene TRBJ2-5, with 10 positions matching TRBD1. CDR3 length: 13 amino acids. Germline assignment: CDR1 LGHDT and CDR2 YNNKEL (reference sequence). Germline trimming cut 4 bases from V and 5 bases from J; bases unmatched to any gene: 1. Here the CDR3 reads CASSRTGGETQYF. The CDR3 DNA reads TGTGCCAGCAGCCGGACAGGGGGGGAGACCCAGTACTTC.

The rearrangement uses TRBV28 and TRBJ2-7, with D possibly being TRBD1 (5 bases). The germline V gene encodes CDR1 MDHEN and CDR2 SYDVKM. Trimming stripped 8 bases from V and 7 bases from J, with 27 bases between. The CDR3 totals 16 residues. CDR3 coding DNA: TGTGCCAGCCCCCCCCAAGGGGCCGTCAGGACGTCGGAGCAGTACTTC. It codes for CASPPQGAVRTSEQYF.

This clone was observed once. The chain couples TRBV6-1 to TRBJ2-6, with 7 bases fitting TRBD2. CDR1 and CDR2 from the germline V gene are MNHNS and SASEGT. V trimming: 0 bases; J trimming: 0 bases; junction bases outside the gene matches: 8. The CDR3 loop spans 19 amino acids. The CDR3 reads CASSEAGGGAISGANVLTF. The CDR3 nucleotides are TGTGCCAGCAGTGAAGCGGGGGGAGGGGCCATCTCTGGGGCCAACGTCCTGACTTTC.

The chain has TRBV12-5 and TRBJ2-1; possible D gene TRBD1, 5 bases. Trimming removed 0 bases from V and 0 bases from J, with 15 bases in between. Per germline, CDR1 LGHNT and CDR2 FRNRAP. The CDR3 runs 18 residues. The CDR3 spells CASGLVLWKGPSYNEQFF. DNA for the CDR3: TGTGCTAGTGGTTTGGTACTGTGGAAGGGGCCCTCCTACAATGAGCAGTTCTTC.